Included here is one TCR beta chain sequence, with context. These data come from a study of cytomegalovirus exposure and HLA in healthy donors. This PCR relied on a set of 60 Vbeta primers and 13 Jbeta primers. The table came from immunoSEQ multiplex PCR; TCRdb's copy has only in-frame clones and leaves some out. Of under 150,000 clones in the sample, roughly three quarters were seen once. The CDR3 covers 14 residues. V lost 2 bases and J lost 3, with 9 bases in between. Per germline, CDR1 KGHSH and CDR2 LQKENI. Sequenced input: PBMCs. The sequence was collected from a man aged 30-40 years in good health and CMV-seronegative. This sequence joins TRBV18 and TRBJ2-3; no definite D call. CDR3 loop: CASSPLSSTDTQYF. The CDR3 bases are TGTGCCAGCTCACCATTATCCTCGACAGATACGCAGTATTTT.